The rows below give T cell receptor beta chains drawn from one sample of a study of T cells in localized non-small cell lung cancer. Profiling relied on immunoSEQ multiplex PCR, and the TCRdb table lists in-frame clones only, not all of them. The data contain about 33,000 clones, approximately 80% of them singletons. The sample in question was peripheral blood, obtained before any cancer treatment. These receptor sequences come from a male donor older than 55 with stage II squamous cell lung carcinoma. Each CDR3 is given with its conserved first and last residue. The D gene is left open where the match is weak. Size is stated for part of the rows, as once, few or many counts, or as a class when the clone is expanded.

few	TRBV4-3	TRBD1	TRBJ1-5	TGCGCCAGCAGCCAAGGAACAGGGGGCAATCAGCCCCAGCATTTT	CASSQGTGGNQPQHF
-	TRBV6-5	-	TRBJ2-3	TGTGCCAGCAAACAGGGAACTAAAACTCCAGATACGCAGTATTTT	CASKQGTKTPDTQYF
-	TRBV28	-	TRBJ2-3	TGTGCCAGCAGTCCTATGGGACGGATAAAAACCACAGATACGCAGTATTTT	CASSPMGRIKTTDTQYF
-	TRBV10-2	TRBD1	TRBJ1-2	TGCGCCAGCAGCCGGGACAGATCGGAAGGCTACACCTTC	CASSRDRSEGYTF
-	TRBV5-1	TRBD2	TRBJ2-4	TGCGCCAGCAGCAATAGCGGGGAAAACATTCAGTACTTC	CASSNSGENIQYF
-	TRBV29-1	TRBD1	TRBJ2-6	TGCAGCGTGGGGACAGGGGCGAACGTCCTGACTTTC	CSVGTGANVLTF
-	TRBV7-9	-	TRBJ1-1	TGTGCCAGCCTCCCCCCGGGGGGGGGCTTGTACACTGAAGCTTTCTTT	CASLPPGGGLYTEAFF
-	TRBV11-3	-	TRBJ1-4	TGTGCCAGCAGCCAAACCCTCAGGGTTGATAATGAAAAACTGTTTTTT	CASSQTLRVDNEKLFF
-	TRBV10-3	-	TRBJ2-2	TGTGCCATCAGCCGGGACGGGGGAAACACCGGGGAGCTGTTTTTT	CAISRDGGNTGELFF
once	TRBV1	-	TRBJ2-1	TGCACCAGCAGCCGTAGAGCGGGAGGGACCTACAATGAGCAGTTCTTC	CTSSRRAGGTYNEQFF
-	TRBV6-1	-	TRBJ1-6	TGTGCCAGCATTCAGAGCTCCTATAATTCACCCCTCCACTTT	CASIQSSYNSPLHF
-	TRBV14	-	TRBJ1-4	TGTGCCAGCAGCCAAGAAGCAGGAGCGGGCGAAAAACTGTTTTTT	CASSQEAGAGEKLFF
once	TRBV6-5	-	TRBJ1-5	TGTGCCAGCAGACCGGGGGGGCTCGGCCAGCCCCAGCATTTT	CASRPGGLGQPQHF
once	TRBV2	-	TRBJ1-1	TGTGCCAGCAGGCCCCCGAACACTGAAGCTTTCTTT	CASRPPNTEAFF
once	TRBV4-3	-	TRBJ1-1	TGCGCCAGCAGCCAAGTGGCCATGAACACTGAAGCTTTCTTT	CASSQVAMNTEAFF
-	TRBV27	-	TRBJ1-6	TGTGCCAGCAGTTTATCGTCGGCCCCCGGTAATTCACCCCTCCACTTT	CASSLSSAPGNSPLHF
few	TRBV28	-	TRBJ2-3	TGTGCCAGCAGTTTAGCAGGGGCTTCAACAGATACGCAGTATTTT	CASSLAGASTDTQYF
-	TRBV18	TRBD1	TRBJ1-2	TGTGCCAGCTCACCTACAGGGGCCGGGGGCTATGGCTACACCTTC	CASSPTGAGGYGYTF
-	TRBV19	-	TRBJ1-1	TGTGCCAGTAGTACGGGACGGCCGAACACTGAAGCTTTCTTT	CASSTGRPNTEAFF
-	TRBV7-3	TRBD2	TRBJ2-1	TGTGCCAGCAGCTTAATGGCGGGAGTGACCTACAATGAGCAGTTCTTC	CASSLMAGVTYNEQFF
medium-sized	TRBV7-2	-	TRBJ2-7	TGTGCCAGCAGCTCCCCCGGAGACATCCCGACCTACGAGCAGTACTTC	CASSSPGDIPTYEQYF
-	TRBV5-6	-	TRBJ2-3	TGTGCCAGCAGCTTGGGACTAGGCACAGATACGCAGTATTTT	CASSLGLGTDTQYF
-	TRBV5-1	TRBD2	TRBJ2-7	TGCGCCAGCAGCTTGGCCCCTAGCGGGAGACGTTACTCCTACGAGCAGTACTTC	CASSLAPSGRRYSYEQYF
-	TRBV7-3	-	TRBJ1-2	TGTGCCAGCAGCTTAACCCGGGAAGGTGGCTACACCTTC	CASSLTREGGYTF
-	TRBV2	TRBD2	TRBJ2-1	TGTGCCAGCACCCAAGGGACTAGCGAAAACAATGAGCAGTTCTTC	CASTQGTSENNEQFF
few	TRBV12-5	TRBD1	TRBJ1-2	TGTGCTAGTGGTTTGGAAGCAGGGGGTAATAGCTACACCTTC	CASGLEAGGNSYTF
-	TRBV6-6	TRBD1	TRBJ1-1	TGTGCCAGCAGTACCTGGACAGGTCCGAGCACTGAAGCTTTCTTT	CASSTWTGPSTEAFF
-	TRBV10-1	TRBD1	TRBJ1-4	TGCGCCAGCGTGGACAGGGTTGAAAAACTGTTTTTT	CASVDRVEKLFF
-	TRBV7-8	-	TRBJ2-5	TGTGCCAGCAGCTCAGGGGGCCTAGCGGTTAAAGAGACCCAGTACTTC	CASSSGGLAVKETQYF
once	TRBV18	-	TRBJ2-5	TGTGCCAGCTCACAGGACGAGGAGACCCAGTACTTC	CASSQDEETQYF
-	TRBV5-1	TRBD1	TRBJ1-1	TGCGCCAGCAGCCCACAGGGACAGGTCACCACTGAAGCTTTCTTT	CASSPQGQVTTEAFF
-	TRBV27	-	TRBJ1-1	TGTGCCAGCAGTTTAGTAAGGGGAACAGCTTTCTTT	CASSLVRGTAFF
few	TRBV5-4	-	TRBJ1-2	TGTGCCAGCAGCGTCGACAGTACCCCATATGATGGCTACACCTTC	CASSVDSTPYDGYTF
-	TRBV7-3	-	TRBJ2-3	TGTGCCAGCAGTCCCCGGGGGCGGGGGACCACAGATACGCAGTATTTT	CASSPRGRGTTDTQYF
-	TRBV5-1	-	TRBJ1-3	TGCGCCAGCAGCTTGAAGGCGGACTCTGGAAACACCATATATTTT	CASSLKADSGNTIYF
few	TRBV30	-	TRBJ2-5	TGTGCCTGGAGTGCCGTAGCCGGAGAGACCCAGTACTTC	CAWSAVAGETQYF
-	TRBV7-9	-	TRBJ1-2	TGTGCCAGCAGCTCAGGGGATGGCTACACCTTC	CASSSGDGYTF
-	TRBV7-2	-	TRBJ2-1	TGTGCCAGCAGCTTAGGAGTCAGTTATTACGAGCAGTTCTTC	CASSLGVSYYEQFF
-	TRBV5-1	TRBD1	TRBJ2-7	TGCGCCAGCAGACTGGGACCGGACAGGGGCGGGGAGCAGTACTTC	CASRLGPDRGGEQYF